The 29 T cell receptor beta chains given below trace back to one sample, sequenced in a study of shared clonotypes between healthy human individuals. Libraries were prepared by immunoSEQ multiplex PCR; TCRdb keeps only in-frame clonotypes and omits some of them. The sample includes roughly 450,000 clones, less than 85% of them seen just once. Sequenced input: PBMCs. These receptors all stem from a woman in her 40s in good health. Some clones in this sample may be carry-over from other donors' samples.

The chain uses TRBV30 and TRBJ1-4, with a tentative D call TRBD1 (6 bases). The CDR3 covers 14 residues. Germline CDR1 is GTSNPN and CDR2 is SVGIG (reference sequence). Trimming shortened V by 0 bases and J by 8 bases, and 13 bases separated the two germline ends. The CDR3 loop is CAWSVRQGLEKLFF. The CDR3 DNA reads TGTGCCTGGAGTGTACGGCAGGGGTTAGAAAAACTGTTTTTT.

This chain uses TRBV5-1 with TRBJ2-7, with 10 nucleotides matching TRBD1. Per germline, CDR1 SGHRS and CDR2 YFSETQ. The ends lost 4 bases at V and 3 bases at J; junction bases unmatched: 16. The CDR3 contains 18 residues. The CDR3 here is CASSKTRPRDRGVYEQYF. The CDR3 DNA reads as TGCGCCAGCAGCAAGACACGACCCCGGGACAGGGGCGTCTACGAGCAGTACTTC.

This clone has more than one count but fewer than ten. The chain employs TRBV10-2 and TRBJ2-5; 13 bases align to TRBD2. Germline V gene data show CDR1 as WSHSY and CDR2 as SAAADI. CDR3 length: 17 residues. Unmatched junction bases numbered 8, after V lost 2 bases and J lost 5 bases. CDR3 bases: TGCGCCAGCAGTGAGCCTACCGGACTAGCGGGAGTTGAGACCCAGTACTTC. Translated: CASSEPTGLAGVETQYF.

The J gene is TRBJ2-7, the V gene TRBV19, with 7 nucleotides matching TRBD2. Germline CDR1 reads LNHDA; CDR2 reads SQIVND (reference sequence). V was pared by 8 bases and J by 8 bases, with 6 bases of the junction left unmatched. The CDR3 contains 11 residues. The CDR3 DNA sequence: TGTGCCAGTCGTGCGGGGGAAAAGCAGTACTTC. Encoded protein: CASRAGEKQYF.

The V and J genes are TRBV5-6 and TRBJ2-7; 12 bases agree with TRBD2. Germline CDR1 SGHDT, CDR2 YYEEEE. This CDR3 is built from 15 residues. V was pared by 2 bases and J by 5 bases, with 5 bases of the junction left unmatched. CDR3 protein: CASSFLAGGPDEQYF. The CDR3 DNA reads TGTGCCAGCAGCTTTCTAGCGGGAGGGCCGGACGAGCAGTACTTC.

The chain recombines TRBV28 with TRBJ1-2; a possible D gene is TRBD1 (5 bases). Per germline, CDR1 MDHEN and CDR2 SYDVKM. Trimming left V 6 bases short and J 2 bases short, with 10 bases between. The length of the CDR3 is 13 residues. CDR3 in DNA: TGTGCCAGCAGCAGGGACGGAAACTATGGCTACACCTTC. This encodes CASSRDGNYGYTF.

V and J are TRBV28 and TRBJ2-2; TRBD2 is a possible D gene (5 bases). The CDR3 consists of 16 residues. Trimming removed 5 bases from V and 1 base from J, with 14 bases in between. Germline CDR1 reads MDHEN; CDR2 reads SYDVKM. As DNA, the CDR3 is TGTGCCAGCAGTAGAGCGGACCGGGGGAACACCGGGGAGCTGTTTTTT. Protein: CASSRADRGNTGELFF.

The rearrangement joins TRBV27 to TRBJ2-2; D gene unclear. CDR1 and CDR2 from the germline V gene are MNHEY and SMNVEV (reference sequence). Trimming pared 3 bases from V and 0 bases from J, leaving 5 bases between. This CDR3 spans 14 amino acids. The CDR3 DNA reads as TGTGCCAGCAGTTTTAGGACGAACACCGGGGAGCTGTTTTTT. Translating gives CASSFRTNTGELFF.

This chain joins TRBV2 and TRBJ2-1; TRBD2 matches 8 bases. The V and J ends lost 6 bases and 0 bases, in that order; junction bases with no gene match: 4. CDR1 is SNHLY and CDR2 is FYNNEI in the germline V gene. The CDR3 is made up of 15 amino acids. In DNA form, the CDR3 reads TGTGCCAGCAGGACTAGCGCCGACTCCTACAATGAGCAGTTCTTC. This gives the protein CASRTSADSYNEQFF.

This chain links TRBV7-2 with TRBJ2-5, with D perhaps assigned TRBD1 or TRBD2 (5 bases each). The DNA end is more similar to TRBJ2-7, so the J call may be wrong. There are 14 residues in the CDR3. CDR1 is SGHTA and CDR2 is FQGNSA in the germline V gene. The CDR3 region is CASSDLGEAYEQYF. CDR3 in DNA: TGTGCCAGCAGCGACCTGGGGGAAGCCTACGAGCAGTACTTC.

The chain couples TRBV6-6 to TRBJ2-1, with TRBD1 matching 9 bases. The junction had 5 bases not matched to a gene; V was cut back by 3 bases and J by 8 bases. Germline CDR1 and CDR2: MNHNY and SVGAGI (reference sequence). CDR3 length: 14 amino acids. The CDR3 sequence is CASSYGTGIDEQFF. In nucleotides, the CDR3 is TGTGCCAGCAGTTATGGGACAGGGATCGATGAGCAGTTCTTC.

Points on this clone: The sample carries other DNA sequences with the same CDR3. The chain recombines TRBV7-2 with TRBJ2-4; TRBD2 matches at 9 bases. Losses at the gene ends were 1 base for V and 7 bases for J; bases not matched to a gene: 2. The CDR3 is 14 residues long. CDR1 and CDR2 from the germline V gene are SGHTA and FQGNSA. CDR3 nucleotides: TGTGCCAGCAGCTTAGTAGCGGGAGAGAACATTCAGTACTTC. Its protein product is CASSLVAGENIQYF.

The V call is TRBV5-1, the J call TRBJ2-7, with 9 bases identical to TRBD1. The CDR3 has 14 amino acids. Germline V gene sequence: CDR1 SGHRS, CDR2 YFSETQ. J lost 4 bases, V lost 3 bases, and 5 bases had no gene match. The CDR3 bases are TGCGCCAGCAGCTCGGGACAGGGTTTATACGAGCAGTACTTC. Protein: CASSSGQGLYEQYF.

The V and J genes are TRBV9 and TRBJ2-1; D not resolved. The CDR3 loop spans 14 amino acids. Germline-derived CDR1 and CDR2 are SGDLS and YYNGEE. V was cut by 0 bases and J by 5 bases, with 9 bases left in between. CDR3 nucleotides: TGTGCCAGCAGCGTAGTAACAGAAGACAATGAGCAGTTCTTC. Its translation is CASSVVTEDNEQFF.

For this clone: A read error is the likely source, as a far larger clone sits one nucleotide away. The chain links TRBV7-9 to TRBJ1-5; D remains ambiguous. CDR3 length: 13 residues. The germline CDR1 and CDR2 sequences are SEHNR and FQNEAQ (reference sequence). The ends were cut back, 4 bases at V and 0 bases at J, with 4 bases in the middle. The CDR3 DNA is TGTGCCAGCAGCTGGGATAGCAATCAGCCCCAGCATTTT. This sequence encodes CASSWDSNQPQHF.

This chain uses TRBV7-9 with TRBJ2-1; TRBD2 aligns across 9 bases. CDR1 and CDR2 (germline): SEHNR, FQNEAQ (reference sequence). The V gene end was trimmed by 1 base and the J gene end by 7 bases; junction bases not matched to a gene: 8. The CDR3 length is 16 residues. DNA of the CDR3: TGTGCCAGCAGCTTAGTAGCGGGAGCCCGAGTGAATGAGCAGTTCTTC. Translating it yields CASSLVAGARVNEQFF. The entire variable domain, with the rest obtained from reference TRBV7-9 and TRBJ2-1, is as follows: DTGVSQNPRHKITKRGQNVTFRCDPISEHNRLYWYRQTLGQGPEFLTYFQNEAQLEKSRLLSDRFSAERPKGSFSTLEIQRTEQGDSAMYLCASSLVAGARVNEQFFGPGTRLTVL.

The V call is TRBV28, the J call TRBJ2-7, with 9 bases lining up with TRBD1. The V and J ends lost 6 bases and 5 bases, in that order; junction bases with no gene match: 8. The germline CDR1 and CDR2 sequences are MDHEN and SYDVKM. This CDR3 is built from 14 residues. This CDR3 reads CASRVLDRGHEQYF. CDR3 nucleotides: TGTGCCAGCAGGGTCCTGGACAGGGGCCACGAGCAGTACTTC. Looking up the rest from reference TRBV28 and TRBJ2-7 gives the full variable domain: DVKVTQSSRYLVKRTGEKVFLECVQDMDHENMFWYRQDPGLGLRLIYFSYDVKMKEKGDIPEGYSVSREKKERFSLILESASTNQTSMYLCASRVLDRGHEQYFGPGTRLTVT.

The V call is TRBV2, the J call TRBJ2-7; TRBD2 is a possible D gene (6 bases). Trimming removed 3 bases from V and 2 bases from J, with 14 bases in between. The CDR3 sequence is 15 residues long. The germline gives CDR1 SNHLY, CDR2 FYNNEI. The CDR3 region is CASSDGGILTYEQYF. The CDR3, as DNA: TGTGCCAGCAGTGACGGCGGGATTTTAACCTACGAGCAGTACTTC. Using reference TRBV2 and TRBJ2-7 for the parts outside the CDR3, the full variable domain is EPEVTQTPSHQVTQMGQEVILRCVPISNHLYFYWYRQILGQKVEFLVSFYNNEISEKSEIFDDQFSVERPDGSNFTLKIRSTKLEDSAMYFCASSDGGILTYEQYFGPGTRLTVT.

The sample holds many counts of this clone. This chain links TRBV6-1 with TRBJ1-2, with a tentative D call TRBD1 (5 bases). The CDR3 contains 15 residues. Germline V gene lookup returns CDR1 MNHNS and CDR2 SASEGT. V was cut by 7 bases and J by 2 bases, with 17 bases left in between. The CDR3 nucleotides are TGTGCCAGCACCTCAGACGGGACCGACAACTATGGCTACACCTTC. Its translation: CASTSDGTDNYGYTF.

This clone was recorded a few times. The same CDR3 can be traced to other DNA sequences in this sample. V gene TRBV7-7 combines with J gene TRBJ1-1, with no clear D. The germline V gene has CDR1 SSHAT and CDR2 FNYEAQ (reference sequence). CDR3 length equals 13 residues. V was shortened by 5 bases and J by 1 base, with 8 bases between the two germline ends. CDR3: CASSPGPNTEAFF. CDR3 bases: TGTGCCAGCAGCCCCGGCCCGAACACTGAAGCTTTCTTT.

The V and J genes are TRBV18 and TRBJ2-3; 7 positions agree with TRBD1. CDR3 length: 18 amino acids. V lost 6 bases and J lost 3; bases outside the gene matches: 18. Germline V gene data show CDR1 as KGHSH and CDR2 as LQKENI. The CDR3 DNA follows: TGTGCCAGCTCCCCCCTTCCGAGTGCAGGGGGTGGAACAGATACGCAGTATTTT. As protein: CASSPLPSAGGGTDTQYF.

The chain joins TRBV6-5 to TRBJ2-7; TRBD2 agrees at 9 bases. Germline V gene data show CDR1 as MNHEY and CDR2 as SVGAGI. This CDR3 is 16 amino acids long. The V segment lost 3 bases and the J segment 3 bases; nucleotides outside the gene matches: 9. In DNA form, the CDR3 reads TGTGCCAGCAGTTATGGTCTGGGGACTAGCATCTACGAGCAGTACTTC. The encoded protein is CASSYGLGTSIYEQYF.

This sequence joins TRBV28 and TRBJ1-2; a weak D match, TRBD1 (6 bases). Trimming pared 6 bases from V and 5 bases from J, leaving 10 bases between. The CDR3 consists of 12 residues. Germline V CDR1 and CDR2: MDHEN, SYDVKM. The chain's CDR3 is CASSLQGYGYTF. Here the CDR3 DNA reads TGTGCCAGCAGCCTACAGGGATATGGCTACACCTTC.

The chain is built from TRBV6-6 and TRBJ2-2, with 8 bases that match TRBD1. The CDR3 is made up of 15 amino acids. The germline CDR1 and CDR2 sequences are MNHNY and SVGAGI (reference sequence). V lost 5 bases, J lost 1 base, and 3 bases stayed unmatched. For the CDR3, the DNA is TGTGCCAGCAGTCCTGACAGGGGGAACACCGGGGAGCTGTTTTTT. Its protein is CASSPDRGNTGELFF.

CDR3 residues: CASSLGDLGELFF. The CDR3, as DNA: TGTGCCAGCAGCTTAGGGGACCTCGGGGAGCTGTTTTTT. The chain employs TRBV7-8 and TRBJ2-2; D may match TRBD1 or TRBD2 (5 bases each). CDR3 length equals 13 residues. CDR1 is SGHVS, CDR2 FQNEAQ, per germline. Trimming left V 1 base short and J 7 bases short, with 7 bases between. The entire variable domain, with the rest obtained from reference TRBV7-8 and TRBJ2-2, is as follows: GAGVSQSPRYKVAKRGQDVALRCDPISGHVSLFWYQQALGQGPEFLTYFQNEAQLDKSGLPSDRFFAERPEGSVSTLKIQRTQQEDSAVYLCASSLGDLGELFFGEGSRLTVL.

The chain uses TRBV28 and TRBJ2-7, with 7 bases aligning to TRBD2. The CDR3 is 13 amino acids. Germline loops: CDR1 MDHEN, CDR2 SYDVKM. Unmatched junction bases numbered 4, after V lost 7 bases and J lost 1 base. The CDR3, as DNA: TGTGCCAGCACTGCTAGCGGATCCTACGAGCAGTACTTC. Residues: CASTASGSYEQYF.

This clone showed up many times. This chain connects TRBV20-1 to TRBJ2-7; D ambiguous. This CDR3 comprises 11 residues. V lost 6 bases and J 5 bases, leaving 11 bases between the germline ends. Germline loops: CDR1 DFQATT, CDR2 SNEGSKA (reference sequence). The CDR3 nucleotides read TGCAGTGCCGCGGTGGGAAACGAGCAGTACTTC. It is translated as CSAAVGNEQYF.

The CDR3 region is CAISDLRGANVLTF. The CDR3 region has the DNA TGTGCCATCAGTGACCTAAGAGGGGCCAACGTCCTGACTTTC. The gene calls are TRBV10-3 and TRBJ2-6, with D unresolved. V lost 3 bases and J lost 4, with 7 bases in between. Germline lookup yields CDR1 ENHRY and CDR2 SYGVKD. The CDR3 extends over 14 amino acids.

CDR3 amino acids: CASSESGTDYGYTF. CDR3 DNA: TGCGCCAGCAGTGAGTCTGGCACGGACTATGGCTACACCTTC. This chain joins TRBV10-1 and TRBJ1-2; D is undetermined. The CDR3 totals 14 residues. With 0 bases removed from V and 3 bases from J, the gap between germline ends came to 8 bases. The V gene's germline CDR1 is WNHNN and CDR2 SYGVQD (reference sequence).